The sequence of this T cell receptor (beta chain) was determined in a study of T cell responses to AZD1222 COVID-19 vaccine. Whole-study findings and limits: Samples come after the peak T cell response, not at day 14. At study baseline, merely five or six AZD1222 recipients were seropositive. Variant regions that are unmutated are reportedly the target of nearly half of spike-specific TCRs.

TCRdb keeps only in-frame clones here, not all; method: immunoSEQ multiplex PCR. The top ten hold around 3.6% of the sample, which has about 140,000 clones, roughly nine tenths seen once. Germline V lookup: CDR1 MNHNS, CDR2 SASEGT. The V end was cut by 3 bases, the J end by 0 bases, with 12 bases between. The CDR3 is 16 residues long. Points on this clone: Its matching antigen is unknown.

This material consisted of peripheral blood, taken on day 0 of AZD1222 vaccination. This rearrangement joins TRBV6-1 to TRBJ1-5; possibly TRBD1 for D (5 bases). This TCR was recovered from an adult in good health. DNA for the CDR3: TGTGCCAGCAGTGAGGAGGGGACCTATAGCAATCAGCCCCAGCATTTT. This sequence encodes CASSEEGTYSNQPQHF.